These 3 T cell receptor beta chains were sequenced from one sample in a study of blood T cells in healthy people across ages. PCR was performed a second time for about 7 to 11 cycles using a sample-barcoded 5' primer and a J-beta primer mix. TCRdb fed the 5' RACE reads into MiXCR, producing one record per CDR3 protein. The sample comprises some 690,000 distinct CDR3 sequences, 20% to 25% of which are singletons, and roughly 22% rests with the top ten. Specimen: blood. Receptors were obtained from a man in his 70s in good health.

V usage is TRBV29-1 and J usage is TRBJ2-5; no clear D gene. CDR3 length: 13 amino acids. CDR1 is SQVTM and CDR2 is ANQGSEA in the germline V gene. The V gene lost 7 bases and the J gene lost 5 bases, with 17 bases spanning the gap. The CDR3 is CSAKPIQGETQYF. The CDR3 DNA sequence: TGCAGCGCCAAACCTATCCAAGGGGAGACCCAGTACTTC.

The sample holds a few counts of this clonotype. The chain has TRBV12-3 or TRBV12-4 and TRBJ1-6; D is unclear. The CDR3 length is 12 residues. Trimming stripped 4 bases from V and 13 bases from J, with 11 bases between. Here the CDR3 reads CASSSGLLPLHF. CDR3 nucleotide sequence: TGTGCCAGCAGTTCGGGCCTGTTGCCCCTCCACTTT.

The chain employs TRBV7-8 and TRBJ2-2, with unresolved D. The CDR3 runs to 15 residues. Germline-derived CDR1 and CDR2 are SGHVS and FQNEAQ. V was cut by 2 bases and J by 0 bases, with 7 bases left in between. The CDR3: CASSLRKTNTGELFF. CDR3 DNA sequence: TGTGCCAGCAGCTTAAGAAAAACGAACACCGGGGAGCTGTTTTTT.